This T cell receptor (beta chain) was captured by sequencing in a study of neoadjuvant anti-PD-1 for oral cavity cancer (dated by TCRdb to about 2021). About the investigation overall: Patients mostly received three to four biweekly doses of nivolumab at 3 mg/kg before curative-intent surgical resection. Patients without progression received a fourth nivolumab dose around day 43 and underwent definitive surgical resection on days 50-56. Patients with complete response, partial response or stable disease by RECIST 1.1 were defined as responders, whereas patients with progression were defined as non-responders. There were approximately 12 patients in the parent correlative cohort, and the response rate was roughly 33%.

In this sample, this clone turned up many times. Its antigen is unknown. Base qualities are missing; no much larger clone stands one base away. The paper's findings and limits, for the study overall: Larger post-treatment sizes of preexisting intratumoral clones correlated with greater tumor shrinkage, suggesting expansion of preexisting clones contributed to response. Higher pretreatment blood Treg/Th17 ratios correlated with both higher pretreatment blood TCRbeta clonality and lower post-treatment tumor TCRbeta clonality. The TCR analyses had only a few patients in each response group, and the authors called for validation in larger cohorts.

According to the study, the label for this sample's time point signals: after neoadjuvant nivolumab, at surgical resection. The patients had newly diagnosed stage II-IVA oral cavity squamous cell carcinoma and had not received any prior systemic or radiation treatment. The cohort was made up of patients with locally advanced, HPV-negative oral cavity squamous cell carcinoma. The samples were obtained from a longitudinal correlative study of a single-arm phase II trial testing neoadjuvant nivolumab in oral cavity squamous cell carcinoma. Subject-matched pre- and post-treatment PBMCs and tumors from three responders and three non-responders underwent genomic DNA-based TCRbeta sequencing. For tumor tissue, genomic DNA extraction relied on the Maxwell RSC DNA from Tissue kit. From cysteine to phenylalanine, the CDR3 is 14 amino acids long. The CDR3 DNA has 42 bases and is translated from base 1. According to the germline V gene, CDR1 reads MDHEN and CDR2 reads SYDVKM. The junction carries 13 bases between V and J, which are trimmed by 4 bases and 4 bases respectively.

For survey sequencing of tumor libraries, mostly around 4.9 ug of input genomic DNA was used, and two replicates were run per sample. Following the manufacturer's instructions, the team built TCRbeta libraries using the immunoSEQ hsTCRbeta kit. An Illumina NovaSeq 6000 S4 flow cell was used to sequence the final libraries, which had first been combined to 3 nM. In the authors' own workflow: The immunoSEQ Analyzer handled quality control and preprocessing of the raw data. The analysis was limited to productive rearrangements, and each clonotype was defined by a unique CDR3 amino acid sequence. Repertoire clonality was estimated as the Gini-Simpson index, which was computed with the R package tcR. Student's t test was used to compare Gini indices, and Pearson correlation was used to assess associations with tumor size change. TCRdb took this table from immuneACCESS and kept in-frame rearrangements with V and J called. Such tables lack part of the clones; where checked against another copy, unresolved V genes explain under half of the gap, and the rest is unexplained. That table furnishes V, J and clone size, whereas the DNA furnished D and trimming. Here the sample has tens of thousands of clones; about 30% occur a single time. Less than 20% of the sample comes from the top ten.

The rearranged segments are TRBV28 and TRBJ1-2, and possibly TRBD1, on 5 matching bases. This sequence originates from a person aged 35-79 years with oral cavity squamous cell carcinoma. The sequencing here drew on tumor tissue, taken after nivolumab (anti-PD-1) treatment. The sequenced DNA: TGTGCCAGCAGTTATATAGGGACGGGCTATGGCTACACCTTC. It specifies CASSYIGTGYGYTF.